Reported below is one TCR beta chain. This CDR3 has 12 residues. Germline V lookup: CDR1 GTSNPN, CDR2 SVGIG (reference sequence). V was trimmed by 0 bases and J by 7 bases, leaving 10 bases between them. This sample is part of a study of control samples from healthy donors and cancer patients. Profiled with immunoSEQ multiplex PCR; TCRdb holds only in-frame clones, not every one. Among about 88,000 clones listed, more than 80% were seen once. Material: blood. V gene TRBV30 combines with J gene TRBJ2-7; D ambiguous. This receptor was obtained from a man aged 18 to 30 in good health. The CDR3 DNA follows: TGTGCCTGGAGTGTAGTGTCTCGGGAGCAGTACTTC. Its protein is CAWSVVSREQYF.